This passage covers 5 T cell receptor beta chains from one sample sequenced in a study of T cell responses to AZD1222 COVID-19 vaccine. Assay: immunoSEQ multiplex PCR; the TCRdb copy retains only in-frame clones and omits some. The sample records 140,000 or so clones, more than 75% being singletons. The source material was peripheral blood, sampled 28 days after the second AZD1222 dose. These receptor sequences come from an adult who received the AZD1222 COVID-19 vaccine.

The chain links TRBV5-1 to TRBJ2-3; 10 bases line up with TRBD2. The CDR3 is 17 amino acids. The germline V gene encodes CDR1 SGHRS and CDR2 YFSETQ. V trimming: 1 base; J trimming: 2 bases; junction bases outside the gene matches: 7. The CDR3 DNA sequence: TGCGCCAGCAGCTTGTTTTTCAGCGGGAGGGCCACAGATACGCAGTATTTT. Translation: CASSLFFSGRATDTQYF.

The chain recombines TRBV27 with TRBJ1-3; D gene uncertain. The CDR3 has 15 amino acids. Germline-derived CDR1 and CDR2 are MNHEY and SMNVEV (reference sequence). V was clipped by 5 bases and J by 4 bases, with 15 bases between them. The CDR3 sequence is CASSLAYRVGNTIYF. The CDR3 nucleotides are TGTGCCAGCAGTCTCGCCTACCGGGTAGGAAACACCATATATTTT.

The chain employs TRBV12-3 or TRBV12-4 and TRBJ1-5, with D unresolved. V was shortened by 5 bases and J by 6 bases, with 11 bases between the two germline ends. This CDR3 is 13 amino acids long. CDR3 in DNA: TGTGCCAGCAGTACGGGCAGGCTTCAGCCCCAGCATTTT. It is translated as CASSTGRLQPQHF.

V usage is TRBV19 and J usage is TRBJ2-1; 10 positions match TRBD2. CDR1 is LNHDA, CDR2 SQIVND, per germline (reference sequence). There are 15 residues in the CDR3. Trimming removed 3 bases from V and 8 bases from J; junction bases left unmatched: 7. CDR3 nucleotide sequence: TGTGCCAGTAGTATGCGGCTAGCGGGAGTCTATGAGCAGTTCTTC. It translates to CASSMRLAGVYEQFF.

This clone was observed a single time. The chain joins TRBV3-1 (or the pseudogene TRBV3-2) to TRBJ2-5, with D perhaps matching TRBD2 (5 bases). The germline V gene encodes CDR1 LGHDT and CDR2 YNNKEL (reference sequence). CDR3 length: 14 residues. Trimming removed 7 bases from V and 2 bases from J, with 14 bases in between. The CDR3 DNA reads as TGTGCCAGCACCCCGGGGTCGCAACAAGAGACCCAGTACTTC. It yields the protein CASTPGSQQETQYF.